The present T cell receptor beta chain was sequenced within a study of T cell changes during pregnancy in multiple sclerosis. This clone was found once. TCRdb's copy holds only in-frame clones and misses some; the assay was immunoSEQ multiplex PCR. The sample holds approximately 100,000 clones, 80% to 95% seen once. The V end was cut by 2 bases, the J end by 5 bases, with 16 bases between. The CDR3 is 15 residues long. CDR1 is SGHTA, CDR2 FQGTGA, per germline. The input for sequencing was peripheral blood, taken after pregnancy. The TCR was taken from a female donor with multiple sclerosis, enrolled in a pregnancy study. The chain has TRBV7-3 and TRBJ2-7; D is possibly TRBD2 (6 bases). Written as DNA, the CDR3 is TGTGCCAGCAGCTTAGGGAAAGCGGGTGGGAACGAGCAGTACTTC. Its translation is CASSLGKAGGNEQYF.